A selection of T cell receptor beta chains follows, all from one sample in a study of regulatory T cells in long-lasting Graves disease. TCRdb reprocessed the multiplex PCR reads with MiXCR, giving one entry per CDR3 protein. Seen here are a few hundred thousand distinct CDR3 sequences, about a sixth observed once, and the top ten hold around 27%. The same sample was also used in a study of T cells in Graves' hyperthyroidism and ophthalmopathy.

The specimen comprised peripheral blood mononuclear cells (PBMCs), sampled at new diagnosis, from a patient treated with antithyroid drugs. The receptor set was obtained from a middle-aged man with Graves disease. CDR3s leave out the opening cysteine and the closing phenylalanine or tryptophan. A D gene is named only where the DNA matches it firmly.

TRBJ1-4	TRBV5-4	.	ASSWDTAREKLF
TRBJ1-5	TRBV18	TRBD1	ASPKDRDDNQPQH
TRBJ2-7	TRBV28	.	ASSLGPRITS
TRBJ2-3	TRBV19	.	ASSTRVGGTDTQY
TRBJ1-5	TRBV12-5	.	ASGPGGANQPQH
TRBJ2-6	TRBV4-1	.	ASSQDWGAGANVLT
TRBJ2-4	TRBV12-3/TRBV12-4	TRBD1	ASSFGLGTATKNIQY
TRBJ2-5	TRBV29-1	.	SVGTGETQY
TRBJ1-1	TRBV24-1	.	ATSDAGRTEAF
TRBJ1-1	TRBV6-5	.	ASSYSSFTEAF
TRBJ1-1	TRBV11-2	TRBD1	ASSYRGAAEAF
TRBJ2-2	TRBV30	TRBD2	AWNSGGAGELF
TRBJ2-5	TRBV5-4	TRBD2	ASSLTASGGAETQY
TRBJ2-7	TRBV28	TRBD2	ASRPGLATYEQY
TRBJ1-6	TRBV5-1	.	ASSSCPRGRTYNSPLH
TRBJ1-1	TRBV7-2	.	ASSQEFEAF
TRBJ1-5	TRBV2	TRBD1	ASSQDRGGNQPQH
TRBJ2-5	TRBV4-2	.	ASSQDRAQETQY
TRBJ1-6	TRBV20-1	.	SARRQLNSPLH
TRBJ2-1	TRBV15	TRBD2	ATRRGDRLSYNEQF
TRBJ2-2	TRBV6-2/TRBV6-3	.	ASSYSGGYTGELF
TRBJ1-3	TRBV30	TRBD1	AWDSLGQPGNTIY
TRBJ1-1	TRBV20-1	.	SAKKRTTEAF
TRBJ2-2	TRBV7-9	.	ASSTGTGELF
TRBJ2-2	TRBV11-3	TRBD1	ASSPTRDRYTGELF
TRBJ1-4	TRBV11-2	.	ASSPVGITNEKLF
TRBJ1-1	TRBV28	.	ASTKNTEAF
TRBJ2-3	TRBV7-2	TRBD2	ASSPRTRQPDTQY
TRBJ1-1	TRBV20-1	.	SARQAMNTEAF
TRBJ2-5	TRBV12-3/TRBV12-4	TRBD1	ASSLRTGGVETQY
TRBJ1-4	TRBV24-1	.	ATSEGFGDENEKLF
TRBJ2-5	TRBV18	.	ASSPPSVVGETQY
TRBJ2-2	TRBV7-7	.	ASSSRGGENTGELF
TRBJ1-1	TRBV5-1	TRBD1	ASRGFVGTGVRNTEAF
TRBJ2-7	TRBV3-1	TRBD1	ARSRGTGAIYEQY
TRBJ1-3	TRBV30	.	AWGQLTYGNTIY
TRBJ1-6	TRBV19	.	ASSAYGLEPLH
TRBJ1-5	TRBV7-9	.	ASSLGGNGQPQH
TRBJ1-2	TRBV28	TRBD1	ASSSDRGPRGYT
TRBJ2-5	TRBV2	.	ASSDQLPTETQY
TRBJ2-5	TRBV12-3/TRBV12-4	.	ASSSHGNEETQY
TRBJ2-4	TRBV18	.	ASSPPRILAKNIQY
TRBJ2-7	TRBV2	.	ASSRLVFYEQY
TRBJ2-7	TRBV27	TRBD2	ASSLRAKRGFTYEQY
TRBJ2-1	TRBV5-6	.	ASSLERGTRNYNEQF
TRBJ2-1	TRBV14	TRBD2	ASSQVGGGYNEQF
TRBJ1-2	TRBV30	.	AWISSGYT
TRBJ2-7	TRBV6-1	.	ASRSTSGSHEQY
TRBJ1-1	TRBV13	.	ASSDRDIHTEAF
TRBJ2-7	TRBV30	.	AWSVGALGFRGYEQY
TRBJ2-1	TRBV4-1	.	ASSLRGKDYNEQF
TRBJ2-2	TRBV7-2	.	ASSLALDLGQSTGELF
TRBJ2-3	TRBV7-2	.	ASSLSTISPQY
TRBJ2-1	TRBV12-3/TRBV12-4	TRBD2	ASSLGTSGEQF
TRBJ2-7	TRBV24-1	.	ATSDPSTGYEQY
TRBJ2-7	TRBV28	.	ASESPGDSSYEQY
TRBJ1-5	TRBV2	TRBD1	ASGGQTGDQPQH